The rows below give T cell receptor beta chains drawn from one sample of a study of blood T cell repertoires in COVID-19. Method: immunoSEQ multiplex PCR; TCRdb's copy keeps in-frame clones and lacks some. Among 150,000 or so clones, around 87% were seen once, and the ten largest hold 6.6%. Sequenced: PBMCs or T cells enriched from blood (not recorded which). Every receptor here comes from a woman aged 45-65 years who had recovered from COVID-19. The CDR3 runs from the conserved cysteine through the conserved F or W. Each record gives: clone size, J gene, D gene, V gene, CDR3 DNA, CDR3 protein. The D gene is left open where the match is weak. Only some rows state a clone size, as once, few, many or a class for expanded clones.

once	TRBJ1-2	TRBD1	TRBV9	TGTGCCAGCAGGACAGGGACATTCTACACCTTC	CASRTGTFYTF
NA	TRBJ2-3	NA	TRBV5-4	TGTGCCAGCAGCTTGGGTCGTGGGGGCCCCACAGATACGCAGTATTTT	CASSLGRGGPTDTQYF
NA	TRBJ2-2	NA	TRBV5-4	TGTGCCAGCAGCTTGGGTCAGGGGACCACCGGGGAGCTGTTTTTT	CASSLGQGTTGELFF
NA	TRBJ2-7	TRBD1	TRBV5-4	TGTGCCAGCAGCCCCCGGGCCGTTCGACAGGGGACCTACGAGCAGTACTTC	CASSPRAVRQGTYEQYF
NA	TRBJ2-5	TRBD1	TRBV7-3	TGTGCCAGCTTCGGGGACAGAGGTGACCAAGAGACCCAGTACTTC	CASFGDRGDQETQYF
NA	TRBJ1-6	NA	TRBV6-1	TGTGCCAGCAGTGAGCAGGGATTGCGTTATAATTCACCCCTCCACTTT	CASSEQGLRYNSPLHF
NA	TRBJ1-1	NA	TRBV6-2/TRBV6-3	TGTGCCAGCAGTTACTCCGTCGACGCCCGGCGAGGAACTGAAGCTTTCTTT	CASSYSVDARRGTEAFF
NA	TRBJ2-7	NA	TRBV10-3	TGTGCCATCAGTGAGCGGCAGGGTTCCGACGAGCAGTACTTC	CAISERQGSDEQYF
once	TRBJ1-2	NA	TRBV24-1	TGTGCCACCAGTGATTCGGGCCAGCGGGGCTACACCTTC	CATSDSGQRGYTF
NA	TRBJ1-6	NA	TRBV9	TGTGCCAGCAGCTCCGGGGACTCCTATAATTCACCCCTCCACTTT	CASSSGDSYNSPLHF
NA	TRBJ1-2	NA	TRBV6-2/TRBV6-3	TGTGCCAGCAGTTCCCGCAGGGGAGGGCTAAGCTATGGCTACACCTTC	CASSSRRGGLSYGYTF
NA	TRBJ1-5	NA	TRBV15	TGTGCCACCAGCAGAGATGACAGACAGCCCCAGCATTTT	CATSRDDRQPQHF
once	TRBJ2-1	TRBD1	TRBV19	TGTGCCAGTACCAAAGCCCAGGGGGCAGTCAATGAGCAGTTCTTC	CASTKAQGAVNEQFF
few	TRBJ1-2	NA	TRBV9	TGTGCCAGCAGCGTAGCTTCGGGTGGTATCTATGGCTACACCTTC	CASSVASGGIYGYTF